One sample yielded the 5 T cell receptor beta chains listed below, sequenced in a study of Graves' ophthalmopathy and Graves' hyperthyroidism. TCR beta CDR3 amplification used RNA transcripts. RT-PCR was first run with HTBI primers, then multiplex PCR in a second round. From the multiplex PCR reads, TCRdb called clonotypes with MiXCR, one entry per CDR3 protein. The profile shows hundreds of thousands of distinct CDR3 sequences, about 20% of them singletons. The sample was peripheral blood. These receptors were collected from a woman younger than 35 with stable Graves' hyperthyroidism. Some clones in this sample may be carry-over from other donors' samples.

This clonotype was counted ten times or more. The chain employs TRBV12-3 or TRBV12-4 and TRBJ1-1; 9 bases match TRBD1. V lost 6 bases, J lost 1 base, and 3 bases stayed unmatched. The CDR3 has 14 residues. The CDR3 nucleotides read TGTGCCAGCAGGGGGGACAGGGAGAACACTGAAGCTTTCTTT. It yields the protein CASRGDRENTEAFF.

The chain carries TRBV2 and TRBJ2-5; TRBD2 aligns across 9 bases. V shed 1 base and J 5 bases; nucleotides not matched to a gene: 5. The CDR3 runs to 15 residues. The germline gives CDR1 SNHLY, CDR2 FYNNEI. CDR3 protein: CASSEVSGRWETQYF. In nucleotides, the CDR3 is TGTGCCAGCAGTGAAGTAAGCGGGAGGTGGGAGACCCAGTACTTC.

J is TRBJ2-5 and V is TRBV20-1, with TRBD2 matching 8 bases. Unmatched junction bases numbered 8, after V lost 3 bases and J lost 5 bases. This CDR3 has 14 amino acids. The germline gives CDR1 DFQATT, CDR2 SNEGSKA (reference sequence). For the CDR3, the DNA is TGCAGTGCTAGCGATTCGGGAGGGGGGGAGACCCAGTACTTC. Encoded protein: CSASDSGGGETQYF.

The table lists this clonotype with many counts. V is TRBV9 and J is TRBJ2-7; the D is unclear. The CDR3 length is 15 residues. Per the germline V gene, CDR1 is SGDLS and CDR2 is YYNGEE. The V end lost 5 bases, the J end lost 3 bases, and 18 bases lay between the germline ends. CDR3: CASSSLNLPFYEQYF. CDR3 nucleotide sequence: TGTGCCAGCAGTTCCCTCAACTTGCCCTTCTACGAGCAGTACTTC.

This clonotype was found many times. The chain uses TRBV7-6 and TRBJ2-7; 12 positions agree with TRBD2. V lost 6 bases to trimming and J lost 6 bases; unmatched junction nucleotides: 12. The CDR3 is 16 residues long. Germline CDR1 reads SGHVS; CDR2 reads FNYEAQ. The CDR3 loop reads CASSLGASGGAGEQYF. For the CDR3, the DNA is TGTGCCAGCAGTCTAGGTGCTAGCGGGGGGGCCGGCGAGCAGTACTTC.